The 16 T cell receptor beta chains in this list originate from one sample, sequenced in a study of T cells in women clearing cervical HPV infection. Only in-frame clones appear in the TCRdb table, and some are missing; sequencing was by immunoSEQ multiplex PCR. The sample has 40,000 to 55,000 clones. Material for sequencing was blood buffy coat. Every receptor here comes from a woman aged 18-70 years with a cervical HPV16 infection that either progressed to CIN3+ or cleared (not recorded which).

For this clone: The CDR3 extends 3 residues past the end of the read, so its final part is completed from the germline J gene. This chain links TRBV7-8 with TRBJ1-6; D call uncertain. V was trimmed by 3 bases and J by 7 bases, leaving 10 bases between them. CDR1 SGHVS and CDR2 FQNEAQ come from the germline V gene. The CDR3 sequence is 14 residues long. The CDR3 bases that were read are TGTGCCAGCAGCTTTTCTTTCCCGAATTCACCC. Residues: CASSFSFPNSP. The entire CDR3 protein reads CASSFSFPNSPLHF. Using reference TRBV7-8 and TRBJ1-6 for the parts outside the CDR3, the full variable domain is GAGVSQSPRYKVAKRGQDVALRCDPISGHVSLFWYQQALGQGPEFLTYFQNEAQLDKSGLPSDRFFAERPEGSVSTLKIQRTQQEDSAVYLCASSFSFPNSPLHFGNGTRLTVT.

Incomplete CDR3 DNA: TGTGCCAGCAGTGAAGACTTGACAGGGTATCTGGCAACTAATGAAAAA. Translation gives CASSEDLTGYLATNEK. The entire CDR3 reads CASSEDLTGYLATNEKLFF. The J gene is TRBJ1-4, the V gene TRBV6-1; 7 bases align to TRBD1. The read halts 3 residues ahead of the CDR3 end, with the missing end drawn from the germline J gene. There are 19 residues in the CDR3. Germline assignment: CDR1 MNHNS and CDR2 SASEGT. V was pared by 1 base and J by 0 bases, with 11 bases of the junction left unmatched.

About this clone itself: The CDR3 is cut off 3 residues early in the read; its end comes from the germline J gene. The V and J genes are TRBV20-1 and TRBJ2-1; D possibly corresponds to TRBD1 (5 bases). This CDR3 comprises 14 residues. The germline CDR1 and CDR2 sequences are DFQATT and SNEGSKA (reference sequence). V was trimmed by 5 bases and J by 0 bases, leaving 11 bases between them. The CDR3 is CSAYRISSYNEQFF. The CDR3 bases that were read are TGCAGTGCTTACAGGATTAGCTCCTACAATGAG.

About this clone itself: The CDR3 end is not reached by the read, which stops 3 residues before it; the germline J gene fills it in. The gene calls are TRBV18 and TRBJ1-1; D not resolved. Germline values: CDR1 KGHSH, CDR2 LQKENI. The CDR3 is made up of 12 amino acids. The CDR3 is CASSLNGGEAFF. CDR3 DNA (partial): TGTGCCAGCTCACTGAACGGCGGTGAG.

Points on this clone: The sequence runs out 3 residues before the end of the CDR3; the remainder is reconstructed from the germline J gene. The chain uses TRBV7-9 and TRBJ1-4, with 7 bases fitting TRBD1. Germline V lookup: CDR1 SEHNR, CDR2 FQNEAQ (reference sequence). CDR3 size: 15 residues. CDR3 amino acids: CASSPPGQNNSPLFF. The CDR3 bases that were read are TGTGCCAGCAGCCCCCCGGGACAGAATAATTCACCA.

Comments on this clone: With the read ending 3 residues before the CDR3 end, the germline J gene is used to fill in that end. The gene calls are TRBV20-1 and TRBJ2-3; 8 positions match TRBD1. CDR3 size: 14 residues. Per germline, CDR1 DFQATT and CDR2 SNEGSKA (reference sequence). V was pared by 3 bases and J by 5 bases, with 7 bases of the junction left unmatched. The sequenced part of the CDR3 DNA is TGCAGTGCTAGCAGCGGCAGGGGGCGAGATACG. Encoded protein: CSASSGRGRDT. The entire CDR3 protein is CSASSGRGRDTQYF.

Note on this clone: The read stops 3 residues short of the end of the CDR3; the missing end is completed from the germline J gene. This chain links TRBV14 with TRBJ2-2; TRBD1 is a possible D gene (6 bases). The CDR3 is 13 amino acids. Looked up from germline, CDR1 is SGHDN and CDR2 is FVKESK. The CDR3 DNA, read in part, is TGTGCCAGCAGCCGCAGGGGTAATGAAAAG. Translation: CASSRRGNEK. The complete CDR3 reads CASSRRGNEKLFF.

To note about this clone: The read stops 3 residues short of the end of the CDR3; the missing end is completed from the germline J gene. The chain combines TRBV29-1 with TRBJ2-1; 10 nucleotides agree with TRBD2. The J segment lost 6 bases and the V segment lost 6 bases, leaving 11 bases of the junction unmatched. CDR1 is SQVTM, CDR2 ANQGSEA, per germline. CDR3 length: 15 amino acids. CDR3 residues: CSVQGIAGGINEQFF. Incomplete CDR3 DNA: TGCAGCGTCCAAGGCATAGCGGGGGGAATCAATGAG.

Regarding this clone: The CDR3 extends 3 residues past the end of the read, so its final part is completed from the germline J gene. The rearrangement joins TRBV6-1 to TRBJ2-1; D remains unclear. Germline V gene sequence: CDR1 MNHNS, CDR2 SASEGT. V shed 3 bases and J shed 2 bases, with 8 bases lying between them. This CDR3 comprises 14 residues. CDR3 amino acids: CASSDTGAYNEQFF. The part of the CDR3 DNA that was read is TGTGCCAGCAGTGACACCGGTGCCTACAATGAG.

A word on this clone: The read terminates 3 residues ahead of where the CDR3 ends, so the germline J gene completes it. The chain employs TRBV28 and TRBJ2-7; the D gene is possibly TRBD1 (6 bases). This CDR3 comprises 14 residues. CDR1 MDHEN and CDR2 SYDVKM come from the germline V gene. The V gene lost 2 bases and the J gene lost 3 bases, with 11 bases spanning the gap. CDR3 sequence reads: CASSLGRGFYEQYF. The sequenced CDR3 bases are TGTGCCAGCAGTTTAGGCAGGGGCTTCTACGAG. Supplemented by reference TRBV28 and TRBJ2-7, the full variable domain reads DVKVTQSSRYLVKRTGEKVFLECVQDMDHENMFWYRQDPGLGLRLIYFSYDVKMKEKGDIPEGYSVSREKKERFSLILESASTNQTSMYLCASSLGRGFYEQYFGPGTRLTVT.

CDR3 protein: CASSQDVGLARTGELFF. The covered CDR3 bases are TGTGCCAGCAGCCAAGATGTCGGGCTAGCACGCACCGGGGAG. The chain is built from TRBV4-2 and TRBJ2-2; tentative D call: TRBD2 (5 bases). Coverage ceases 3 residues before the CDR3 finishes, and the germline J gene fills in the end. CDR1 is LGHNA and CDR2 is YNFKEQ in the germline V gene. V dropped 0 bases and J dropped 4 bases, with 15 bases sitting between them. The CDR3 has 17 residues.

With regard to this clone: Read sequence stops 3 residues before the CDR3 end, and the germline J gene provides the missing end. The rearrangement links TRBV10-3 to TRBJ2-2; D might be TRBD1 (5 bases). There are 15 residues in the CDR3. Germline assignment: CDR1 ENHRY and CDR2 SYGVKD. CDR3 bases read: TGTGCCATCAGGACAGCCTCCTCTGGGGCCAACGTG. This gives the protein CAIRTASSGANV. The entire CDR3 protein reads CAIRTASSGANVLFF.

As concerns this clone: Read data end 3 residues before the CDR3 end; the end is taken from the germline J gene. V is TRBV12-3 or TRBV12-4 and J is TRBJ1-6; D uncertain. Trimming removed 1 base at V and 0 bases at J, with 7 bases between. The CDR3 loop spans 16 amino acids. The CDR3 DNA, read in part, is TGTGCCAGCAGTTTAGGGGCCAGCTCCTATAATTCACCC. Protein: CASSLGASSYNSP. The full CDR3 reads CASSLGASSYNSPLHF.

On this clone itself: The observed sequence ends 3 residues before the CDR3 terminus, with the missing tail filled in from the germline J gene. V is TRBV6-1 and J is TRBJ2-2; no firm D call. Germline V lookup: CDR1 MNHNS, CDR2 SASEGT. This CDR3 has 12 amino acids. Partial CDR3 DNA: TGTGCCAGCAGTGGACATAATGAAAAG. It encodes CASSGHNEK. The whole CDR3 sequence reads CASSGHNEKLFF.

Comments on this clone: Read coverage stops 3 residues before the CDR3 terminus; the germline J gene supplies the remainder. The chain uses TRBV19 and TRBJ2-3, with D perhaps matching TRBD2 (6 bases). The germline gives CDR1 LNHDA, CDR2 SQIVND (reference sequence). The CDR3 covers 14 residues. V was clipped by 4 bases and J by 2 bases, with 10 bases between them. The CDR3 DNA, read in part, is TGTGCCAGTAGTACGGGACTGCACACAGATACG. Amino acid sequence: CASSTGLHTDT. The full CDR3 protein reads CASSTGLHTDTQYF.

As regards this clone: Coverage ceases 3 residues before the CDR3 finishes, and the germline J gene fills in the end. This chain links TRBV5-1 with TRBJ2-1; a weak D match, TRBD2 (6 bases). Germline V gene lookup returns CDR1 SGHRS and CDR2 YFSETQ. V was shortened by 4 bases and J by 9 bases, with 11 bases between the two germline ends. The CDR3 consists of 12 residues. The CDR3 here is CASSGGRFEQFF. Incomplete CDR3 DNA: TGCGCCAGCAGCGGGGGGAGGTTTGAG.